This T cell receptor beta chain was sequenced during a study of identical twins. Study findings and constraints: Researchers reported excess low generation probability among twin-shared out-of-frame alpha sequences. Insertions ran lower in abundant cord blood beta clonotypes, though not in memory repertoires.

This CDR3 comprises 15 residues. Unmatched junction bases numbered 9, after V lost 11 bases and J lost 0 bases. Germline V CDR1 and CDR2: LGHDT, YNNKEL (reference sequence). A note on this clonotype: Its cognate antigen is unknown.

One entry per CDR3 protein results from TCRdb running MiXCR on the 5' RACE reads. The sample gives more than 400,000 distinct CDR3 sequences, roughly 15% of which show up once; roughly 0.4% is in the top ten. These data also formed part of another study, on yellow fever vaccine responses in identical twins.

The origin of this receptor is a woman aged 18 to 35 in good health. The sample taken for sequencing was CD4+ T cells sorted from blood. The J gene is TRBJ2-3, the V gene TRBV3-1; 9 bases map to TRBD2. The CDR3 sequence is CACTSGRTSTDTQYF. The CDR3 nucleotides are TGTGCCTGCACTAGCGGGCGTACTAGCACAGATACGCAGTATTTT.